The 15 T cell receptor beta chains in this list originate from one sample, sequenced in a study of shared clonotypes between healthy human individuals. Produced via immunoSEQ multiplex PCR; TCRdb's table is partial and in-frame only. The table lists 700,000 or so clones, roughly 78% of them singletons. Input material: memory CD4+ T cells sorted from blood. Sample subset: CD45RA-negative fraction. All receptors derive from a woman aged 25 to 39 in good health.

Details on this clone: The sample carries other DNA sequences with the same CDR3. The chain uses TRBV4-1 and TRBJ1-5; no firm D call. The CDR3 spans 14 residues. Trimming removed 0 bases from V and 2 bases from J, with 5 bases in between. Looked up from germline, CDR1 is MGHRA and CDR2 is YSYEKL. The CDR3 DNA reads as TGCGCCAGCAGCCAAGACCCGGGCAATCAGCCCCAGCATTTT. As protein: CASSQDPGNQPQHF.

This chain joins TRBV5-1 and TRBJ2-6; D call uncertain. V shed 7 bases and J shed 0 bases, with 8 bases lying between them. The CDR3 runs to 14 residues. CDR1 and CDR2 from the germline V gene are SGHRS and YFSETQ. CDR3: CASSPGSGANVLTF. CDR3 in DNA: TGCGCCAGCTCTCCAGGCTCTGGGGCCAACGTCCTGACTTTC. Looking up the rest from reference TRBV5-1 and TRBJ2-6 gives the full variable domain: KAGVTQTPRYLIKTRGQQVTLSCSPISGHRSVSWYQQTPGQGLQFLFEYFSETQRNKGNFPGRFSGRQFSNSRSEMNVSTLELGDSALYLCASSPGSGANVLTFGAGSRLTVL.

This sequence joins TRBV19 and TRBJ1-1; D is uncertain. In germline, CDR1 is LNHDA, CDR2 SQIVND (reference sequence). V lost 5 bases and J 1 base, leaving 11 bases between the germline ends. The CDR3 has 14 amino acids. CDR3: CASSWSSTNTEAFF. The CDR3 DNA reads TGTGCCAGTAGTTGGTCAAGTACGAACACTGAAGCTTTCTTT.

The chain recombines TRBV9 with TRBJ1-2; D is unclear. V gave up 3 bases and J gave up 1 base, with 16 bases separating them. This CDR3 is 16 amino acids long. Looked up from germline, CDR1 is SGDLS and CDR2 is YYNGEE. The CDR3 region has the DNA TGTGCCAGCAGCGCGTACGGACCCAACGATAACTATGGCTACACCTTC. It encodes CASSAYGPNDNYGYTF.

This clone was observed once. The chain couples TRBV9 to TRBJ1-1; D uncertain. Germline-derived CDR1 and CDR2 are SGDLS and YYNGEE. V gave up 4 bases and J gave up 1 base, with 11 bases separating them. This CDR3 is built from 14 residues. The CDR3 DNA is TGTGCCAGCAGCCCAACTATCAGGAACACTGAAGCTTTCTTT. This codes for CASSPTIRNTEAFF. The full variable domain, in which reference TRBV9 and TRBJ1-1 provide the parts outside the CDR3, is DSGVTQTPKHLITATGQRVTLRCSPRSGDLSVYWYQQSLDQGLQFLIQYYNGEERAKGNILERFSAQQFPDLHSELNLSSLELGDSALYFCASSPTIRNTEAFFGQGTRLTVV.

The J gene is TRBJ2-7, the V gene TRBV13; D is unclear. The CDR3 has 11 residues. CDR1 PRHDT and CDR2 FYEKMQ come from the germline V gene (reference sequence). The germline V and J ends were trimmed by 1 base and 6 bases, with 4 bases remaining between them. The chain's CDR3 is CASSLVREQYF. The CDR3 region has the DNA TGTGCCAGCAGCTTAGTGCGCGAGCAGTACTTC.

In this sample, this clone turned up a few times. The chain is built from TRBV11-2 and TRBJ2-7, with D possibly TRBD2 on 5 matching bases. V was shortened by 4 bases and J by 6 bases, with 13 bases between the two germline ends. The germline V gene encodes CDR1 SGHAT and CDR2 FQNNGV. There are 13 residues in the CDR3. The CDR3: CASSSPDGIEQYF. CDR3 in DNA: TGTGCCAGCAGCTCCCCGGACGGGATCGAGCAGTACTTC.

The V and J genes are TRBV29-1 and TRBJ2-1; tentative D call: TRBD1 (6 bases). This CDR3 has 11 residues. V was shortened by 7 bases and J by 8 bases, with 12 bases between the two germline ends. CDR1 and CDR2 from the germline V gene are SQVTM and ANQGSEA. The CDR3 is CSGETGHEQFF. CDR3 DNA: TGCAGCGGGGAAACAGGGCATGAGCAGTTCTTC.

The V and J genes are TRBV6-5 and TRBJ1-5, with D tentatively TRBD1 (6 bases). V lost 6 bases to trimming and J lost 0 bases, with 12 bases between them. Germline V gives CDR1 MNHEY, CDR2 SVGAGI. This CDR3 is built from 15 residues. CDR3 nucleotide sequence: TGTGCCAGCAGGGACAGCCCATATAGCAATCAGCCCCAGCATTTT. The encoded protein is CASRDSPYSNQPQHF.

The V call is TRBV5-1, the J call TRBJ1-1, with a weak D call TRBD1 (5 bases). V gave up 6 bases and J gave up 4 bases, with 19 bases separating them. CDR1 and CDR2 from the germline V gene are SGHRS and YFSETQ. This CDR3 contains 15 residues. DNA of the CDR3: TGCGCCAGCACTATGATGGGGGAACCGACCACTGAAGCTTTCTTT. It yields the protein CASTMMGEPTTEAFF.

Notes on this clone: Additional DNA sequences in this sample encode the identical CDR3. The rearrangement links TRBV6-4 to TRBJ1-5; no firm D call. With 5 bases removed from V and 1 base from J, the gap between germline ends came to 6 bases. The germline gives CDR1 MRHNA, CDR2 SNTAGT. The CDR3 length is 13 residues. CDR3 sequence reads: CASSSESNQPQHF. DNA for the CDR3: TGTGCCAGCAGTTCAGAGAGCAATCAGCCCCAGCATTTT.

The V call is TRBV27, the J call TRBJ2-3; the match to TRBD1 covers 8 bases. Germline V gene lookup returns CDR1 MNHEY and CDR2 SMNVEV (reference sequence). The V segment lost 5 bases and the J segment 3 bases; nucleotides outside the gene matches: 4. CDR3 length: 14 residues. The CDR3 loop is CASSPDRVTDTQYF. In nucleotides, the CDR3 is TGTGCCAGCAGTCCGGACAGGGTGACAGATACGCAGTATTTT.

This clone occurred a few times. This chain links TRBV25-1 with TRBJ1-1; D gene uncertain. V shed 1 base and J shed 1 base, with 7 bases lying between them. CDR1 MGHDK and CDR2 SYGVNS come from the germline V gene. The CDR3 runs to 14 residues. CDR3 nucleotide sequence: TGTGCCAGCAGTGAATCCGACCGGAACACTGAAGCTTTCTTT. It translates to CASSESDRNTEAFF.

This chain uses TRBV10-1 with TRBJ2-3, with TRBD2 identical over 11 bases. The V and J ends lost 5 bases and 4 bases, in that order; junction bases with no gene match: 2. CDR3 length: 14 amino acids. Germline CDR1 and CDR2: WNHNN and SYGVQD (reference sequence). The CDR3, as DNA: TGCGCCAGCAGTCCGGGACTAGCGGCAGATACGCAGTATTTT. It codes for CASSPGLAADTQYF.

In regard to this clone: This may be a read error: a much more frequent sequence differs by one nucleotide. This rearrangement joins TRBV10-1 to TRBJ2-2; D is unclear. V lost 6 bases and J lost 1, with 3 bases in between. Germline values: CDR1 WNHNN, CDR2 SYGVQD (reference sequence). The CDR3 contains 12 residues. CDR3 amino acids: CASRGNTGELFF. DNA for the CDR3: TGCGCCAGCAGAGGGAACACCGGGGAGCTGTTTTTT.